The next 32 T cell receptor beta chains were all read from a single sample in a study of control samples from healthy donors and cancer patients. Sequencing was performed with immunoSEQ multiplex PCR; in TCRdb, only in-frame clones are kept and a portion is missing. The repertoire holds 120,000 or so clones, with more than 70% as singletons. Sequencing input: blood. These receptors all stem from a man between 60 and 75 years old in good health.

The J gene is TRBJ2-1, the V gene TRBV15; D may correspond to TRBD1 or TRBD2 (5 bases each). CDR3 length: 14 residues. CDR1 and CDR2 from the germline V gene are LNHNV and YYDKDF (reference sequence). The V end lost 4 bases, the J end lost 5 bases, and 12 bases lay between the germline ends. CDR3 coding DNA: TGTGCCACCAGCACCTCCGGGACCCACAATGAGCAGTTCTTC. Protein sequence: CATSTSGTHNEQFF. The whole variable domain, filled in from reference TRBV15 and TRBJ2-1, reads DAMVIQNPRYQVTQFGKPVTLSCSQTLNHNVMYWYQQKSSQAPKLLFHYYDKDFNNEADTPDNFQSRRPNTSFCFLDIRSPGLGDTAMYLCATSTSGTHNEQFFGPGTRLTVL.

The chain combines TRBV28 with TRBJ1-5; possible D gene TRBD1, 5 bases. V shed 3 bases and J shed 6 bases, with 12 bases lying between them. This CDR3 comprises 14 residues. Germline V gene lookup returns CDR1 MDHEN and CDR2 SYDVKM. CDR3 nucleotide sequence: TGTGCCAGCAGTTTTCGGGGGGGAAGTCAGCCCCAGCATTTT. It yields the protein CASSFRGGSQPQHF.

The genes are TRBV4-3 and TRBJ2-6; D is undetermined. Trimming pared 0 bases from V and 0 bases from J, leaving 9 bases between. Germline values: CDR1 LGHNA, CDR2 YSLEER. The CDR3 contains 17 residues. The CDR3 loop reads CASSQDPVNSGANVLTF. The CDR3 coding sequence is TGCGCCAGCAGCCAAGATCCAGTAAACTCTGGGGCCAACGTCCTGACTTTC.

The V and J genes are TRBV7-9 and TRBJ1-2; D unclear. CDR1 and CDR2 (germline): SEHNR, FQNEAQ (reference sequence). Trimming took off 5 bases at V and 1 base at J, with 14 bases between the two ends. The CDR3 is 15 residues long. The CDR3 sequence: CASSPDGSGNYGYTF. The CDR3 nucleotides are TGTGCCAGCAGCCCCGACGGGTCGGGTAACTATGGCTACACCTTC. Supplemented by reference TRBV7-9 and TRBJ1-2, the full variable domain reads DTGVSQNPRHKITKRGQNVTFRCDPISEHNRLYWYRQTLGQGPEFLTYFQNEAQLEKSRLLSDRFSAERPKGSFSTLEIQRTEQGDSAMYLCASSPDGSGNYGYTFGSGTRLTVV.

The chain joins TRBV12-3 or TRBV12-4 to TRBJ1-3; D remains unclear. V lost 1 base and J 4 bases, leaving 5 bases between the germline ends. CDR3 length: 13 residues. The DNA for the CDR3 is TGTGCCAGCAGTTTAGATTTCGGAAACACCATATATTTT. It translates to CASSLDFGNTIYF.

V gene TRBV27 combines with J gene TRBJ1-5; no clear D. Between the trimmed V and J ends, which lost 6 bases and 7 bases, there was a span of 10 bases. CDR1 is MNHEY and CDR2 is SMNVEV in the germline V gene (reference sequence). This CDR3 region has 12 residues. CDR3 nucleotide sequence: TGTGCCAGCAGCGGGGTAGGGCAGCCCCAGCATTTT. Translation gives CASSGVGQPQHF.

This CDR3 is CASSFTSGGAQFF. CDR3 bases: TGTGCCAGCAGCTTTACTAGCGGGGGGGCCCAGTTCTTC. V gene TRBV14 combines with J gene TRBJ2-1; 13 bases map to TRBD2. CDR1 and CDR2 (germline): SGHDN, FVKESK. V lost 5 bases, J lost 13 bases, and 5 bases stayed unmatched. The CDR3 covers 13 residues. The full variable domain, rest sourced from reference TRBV14 and TRBJ2-1, is EAGVTQFPSHSVIEKGQTVTLRCDPISGHDNLYWYRRVMGKEIKFLLHFVKESKQDESGMPNNRFLAERTGGTYSTLKVQPAELEDSGVYFCASSFTSGGAQFFGPGTRLTVL.

The chain couples TRBV11-2 to TRBJ1-6; a possible D gene is TRBD1 (5 bases). Germline values: CDR1 SGHAT, CDR2 FQNNGV. This CDR3 comprises 15 residues. The germline V and J ends were trimmed by 5 bases and 8 bases, with 16 bases remaining between them. CDR3 coding DNA: TGTGCCAGCAGCGCGTACGGGACCTTGGATTCACCCCTCCACTTT. As protein: CASSAYGTLDSPLHF.

The genes are TRBV14 and TRBJ1-2; no definite D call. Germline V CDR1 and CDR2: SGHDN, FVKESK. V was clipped by 0 bases and J by 7 bases, with 15 bases between them. The CDR3 is 15 residues long. The CDR3 DNA reads as TGTGCCAGCAGCCAAGATGCGACCAGATCCTCTGGCTACACCTTC. The encoded protein is CASSQDATRSSGYTF.

The CDR3 DNA sequence: TGTGCCAGCAGACAGACAAGCAATCAGCCCCAGCATTTT. As protein: CASRQTSNQPQHF. This sequence joins TRBV6-5 and TRBJ1-5; D is undetermined. Germline V lookup: CDR1 MNHEY, CDR2 SVGAGI. V was trimmed by 6 bases and J by 1 base, leaving 7 bases between them. CDR3 size: 13 residues.

The chain joins TRBV19 to TRBJ1-1; D might be TRBD1 (5 bases). Germline V lookup: CDR1 LNHDA, CDR2 SQIVND (reference sequence). The CDR3 consists of 15 residues. The V gene lost 6 bases and the J gene lost 2 bases, with 16 bases spanning the gap. The CDR3 DNA is TGTGCCAGTAGGGGAACCGGGACTCTAAACACTGAAGCTTTCTTT. Protein: CASRGTGTLNTEAFF. The full variable domain, completed using reference TRBV19 and TRBJ1-1, is DGGITQSPKYLFRKEGQNVTLSCEQNLNHDAMYWYRQDPGQGLRLIYYSQIVNDFQKGDIAEGYSVSREKKESFPLTVTSAQKNPTAFYLCASRGTGTLNTEAFFGQGTRLTVV.

The rearrangement uses TRBV19 and TRBJ2-5, with D tentatively TRBD1 (6 bases). The CDR3 covers 14 residues. Trimming pared 6 bases from V and 5 bases from J, leaving 16 bases between. Germline assignment: CDR1 LNHDA and CDR2 SQIVND (reference sequence). The CDR3 nucleotides are TGTGCCAGTAGCGGACAGCTGATTGGTGAGACCCAGTACTTC. Protein: CASSGQLIGETQYF.

CDR3 nucleotides: TGTGCCAGTAGTATTGGACAGATGAATTCACCCCTCCACTTT. Amino acid sequence: CASSIGQMNSPLHF. The chain recombines TRBV19 with TRBJ1-6, with D tentatively TRBD1 (6 bases). Trimming left V 3 bases short and J 7 bases short, with 10 bases between. This CDR3 has 14 residues. Germline V gene sequence: CDR1 LNHDA, CDR2 SQIVND (reference sequence). The full variable domain, in which reference TRBV19 and TRBJ1-6 provide the parts outside the CDR3, is DGGITQSPKYLFRKEGQNVTLSCEQNLNHDAMYWYRQDPGQGLRLIYYSQIVNDFQKGDIAEGYSVSREKKESFPLTVTSAQKNPTAFYLCASSIGQMNSPLHFGNGTRLTVT.

This chain connects TRBV18 to TRBJ1-6; D is unclear. Looked up from germline, CDR1 is KGHSH and CDR2 is LQKENI. The CDR3 consists of 15 residues. Trimming shortened V by 4 bases and J by 5 bases, and 12 bases separated the two germline ends. The CDR3 region is CASSRLQSNNSPLHF. In DNA form, the CDR3 reads TGTGCCAGCTCACGCCTACAGAGTAATAATTCACCCCTCCACTTT. Complete variable domain (other parts from reference TRBV18 and TRBJ1-6): NAGVMQNPRHLVRRRGQEARLRCSPMKGHSHVYWYRQLPEEGLKFMVYLQKENIIDESGMPKERFSAEFPKEGPSILRIQQVVRGDSAAYFCASSRLQSNNSPLHFGNGTRLTVT.

In this sample, this clone turned up once. The rearrangement uses TRBV5-1 and TRBJ2-1; 11 nucleotides match TRBD2. V lost 8 bases and J lost 8; bases outside the gene matches: 12. The CDR3 totals 15 residues. Looked up from germline, CDR1 is SGHRS and CDR2 is YFSETQ. The CDR3 protein is CASQSSGGASDEQFF. The CDR3 bases are TGCGCCAGTCAGAGTAGCGGGGGGGCCAGTGATGAGCAGTTCTTC. Full variable domain (remainder filled in from reference TRBV5-1 and TRBJ2-1): KAGVTQTPRYLIKTRGQQVTLSCSPISGHRSVSWYQQTPGQGLQFLFEYFSETQRNKGNFPGRFSGRQFSNSRSEMNVSTLELGDSALYLCASQSSGGASDEQFFGPGTRLTVL.

V is TRBV28 and J is TRBJ2-2; 11 bases agree with TRBD2. CDR1 and CDR2 from the germline V gene are MDHEN and SYDVKM. Losses at the gene ends were 7 bases for V and 1 base for J; bases not matched to a gene: 2. CDR3 length: 15 residues. Here the CDR3 reads CASILAGGNTGELFF. In DNA, the CDR3 is TGTGCCAGCATCCTAGCGGGGGGGAACACCGGGGAGCTGTTTTTT.

This chain uses TRBV3-1 (or the pseudogene TRBV3-2) with TRBJ1-6; 8 bases are a match to TRBD1. The length of the CDR3 is 15 residues. Germline trimming cut 1 base from V and 10 bases from J; bases unmatched to any gene: 6. CDR1 is LGHDT and CDR2 is YNNKEL in the germline V gene (reference sequence). As DNA, the CDR3 is TGTGCCAGCAGCCAAGGGTGGACAGGGACGTCACCCCTCCACTTT. Translating gives CASSQGWTGTSPLHF.

The V and J genes are TRBV6-5 and TRBJ2-7; a possible D gene is TRBD2 (5 bases). Trimming pared 2 bases from V and 3 bases from J, leaving 11 bases between. From germline, CDR1 is MNHEY and CDR2 SVGAGI. The CDR3 runs 14 residues. The CDR3 bases are TGTGCCAGCAGTTACGAGGGTATCGGCTACGAGCAGTACTTC. Its protein is CASSYEGIGYEQYF.

The chain carries TRBV19 and TRBJ2-7; the D is unclear. CDR3 length: 14 amino acids. The germline V gene encodes CDR1 LNHDA and CDR2 SQIVND (reference sequence). The ends were cut back, 3 bases at V and 2 bases at J, with 11 bases in the middle. CDR3 sequence (DNA): TGTGCCAGTAGTATGGGTCAGGCCACCTACGAGCAGTACTTC. It translates to CASSMGQATYEQYF.

The V call is TRBV27, the J call TRBJ2-7; 10 nucleotides line up with TRBD2. V gave up 5 bases and J gave up 2 bases; unmatched junction bases: 9. CDR3 length: 16 amino acids. Germline V CDR1 and CDR2: MNHEY, SMNVEV (reference sequence). The CDR3 here is CASSLLAGGTPYEQYF. The DNA of the CDR3 is TGTGCCAGCAGTCTGTTAGCGGGGGGCACTCCCTACGAGCAGTACTTC.

This chain connects TRBV3-1 (or the pseudogene TRBV3-2) to TRBJ1-4, with D unclear. The CDR3 has 13 residues. V was pared by 3 bases and J by 8 bases, with 10 bases between. Germline V lookup: CDR1 LGHDT, CDR2 YNNKEL (reference sequence). Written as DNA, the CDR3 is TGTGCCAGCAGCCAGACCCGACAAGAAAAACTGTTTTTT. This codes for CASSQTRQEKLFF.

V usage is TRBV7-9 and J usage is TRBJ1-5; D not certain. CDR1 is SEHNR and CDR2 is FQNEAQ in the germline V gene (reference sequence). The V gene lost 2 bases and the J gene lost 7 bases, with 18 bases spanning the gap. There are 16 residues in the CDR3. The CDR3 DNA is TGTGCCAGCAGCTTACAAGGAGGCGCTGGGAACCAGCCCCAGCATTTT. Translating it yields CASSLQGGAGNQPQHF.

V is TRBV27 and J is TRBJ2-1, with 8 positions matching TRBD1. The V gene end was trimmed by 7 bases and the J gene end by 3 bases; junction bases not matched to a gene: 8. Germline-derived CDR1 and CDR2 are MNHEY and SMNVEV (reference sequence). The CDR3 loop spans 15 amino acids. CDR3 nucleotides: TGTGCCAGCAATGCAGGGACAGGCTTCTACAATGAGCAGTTCTTC. Translated, it gives CASNAGTGFYNEQFF.

This chain uses TRBV18 with TRBJ1-1, with D perhaps TRBD1 (6 bases). The CDR3 totals 13 residues. Germline CDR1 is KGHSH and CDR2 is LQKENI. Deletions cut 2 bases from V and 3 bases from J, with 7 bases between. The CDR3 nucleotides are TGTGCCAGCTCACCAAACAGGGACACTGAAGCTTTCTTT. Translation: CASSPNRDTEAFF.

The V and J genes are TRBV3-1 (or the pseudogene TRBV3-2) and TRBJ1-5, with D uncertain. The CDR3 consists of 14 residues. Per germline, CDR1 LGHDT and CDR2 YNNKEL (reference sequence). Trimming removed 1 base from V and 0 bases from J, with 4 bases in between. This chain's CDR3 is CASSQGYSNQPQHF. The CDR3 DNA reads TGTGCCAGCAGCCAAGGCTATAGCAATCAGCCCCAGCATTTT.

This chain uses TRBV7-2 with TRBJ2-7, with D possibly TRBD2 on 6 matching bases. Germline CDR1 SGHTA, CDR2 FQGNSA. Trimming pared 1 base from V and 3 bases from J, leaving 10 bases between. CDR3 length: 14 residues. The CDR3 reads CASSLGRDFYEQYF. The CDR3 DNA sequence: TGTGCCAGCAGCTTAGGACGGGACTTCTACGAGCAGTACTTC.

The rearrangement joins TRBV6-2 or TRBV6-3 to TRBJ2-5; D possibly matches TRBD1 or TRBD2 (6 bases each). The CDR3 runs to 15 residues. Germline V gene sequence: CDR1 MNHEY, CDR2 SVGEGT. Deletions cut 3 bases from V and 1 base from J, with 12 bases between. The CDR3, as DNA: TGTGCCAGCAGTTATATCGGGGGCTCCCAAGAGACCCAGTACTTC. Translation gives CASSYIGGSQETQYF.

This chain uses TRBV6-5 with TRBJ1-4, with D possibly TRBD1 on 6 matching bases. Germline V gene data show CDR1 as MNHEY and CDR2 as SVGAGI. This CDR3 has 14 residues. V lost 7 bases, J lost 5 bases, and 14 bases lay in between. This CDR3 is CASKTGGLNEKLFF. DNA of the CDR3: TGTGCCAGCAAAACGGGGGGGCTAAATGAAAAACTGTTTTTT.

This sequence joins TRBV27 and TRBJ2-3; D ambiguous. The CDR3 extends over 15 amino acids. V was trimmed by 2 bases and J by 1 base, leaving 10 bases between them. The germline V gene has CDR1 MNHEY and CDR2 SMNVEV (reference sequence). The DNA of the CDR3 is TGTGCCAGCAGTTTAAATTTCCCTGGCACAGATACGCAGTATTTT. It codes for CASSLNFPGTDTQYF.

The chain is built from TRBV30 and TRBJ2-1; TRBD1 might be the D (6 bases). Germline values: CDR1 GTSNPN, CDR2 SVGIG (reference sequence). The CDR3 is 14 amino acids. V lost 4 bases to trimming and J lost 6 bases, with 16 bases between them. The CDR3, as DNA: TGTGCCTGGAACACGGGACATCTGGGCAATGAGCAGTTCTTC. As protein: CAWNTGHLGNEQFF.

The chain couples TRBV24-1 to TRBJ2-5; weak D call: TRBD1 (6 bases). V was trimmed by 3 bases and J by 5 bases, leaving 15 bases between them. CDR1 is KGHDR, CDR2 SFDVKD, per germline. The CDR3 extends over 15 amino acids. Here the CDR3 reads CATSDRDTPGETQYF. CDR3 coding DNA: TGTGCCACCAGTGATCGGGACACCCCGGGGGAGACCCAGTACTTC.

The chain has TRBV2 and TRBJ1-5; D remains ambiguous. Deletions cut 4 bases from V and 0 bases from J, with 4 bases between. This CDR3 region has 13 residues. Germline V gene sequence: CDR1 SNHLY, CDR2 FYNNEI. The CDR3 region is CASSVLSNQPQHF. The CDR3 DNA reads as TGTGCCAGCAGTGTCCTTAGCAATCAGCCCCAGCATTTT. Based on the CDR3 plus reference TRBV2 and TRBJ1-5, the full variable domain is EPEVTQTPSHQVTQMGQEVILRCVPISNHLYFYWYRQILGQKVEFLVSFYNNEISEKSEIFDDQFSVERPDGSNFTLKIRSTKLEDSAMYFCASSVLSNQPQHFGDGTRLSIL.